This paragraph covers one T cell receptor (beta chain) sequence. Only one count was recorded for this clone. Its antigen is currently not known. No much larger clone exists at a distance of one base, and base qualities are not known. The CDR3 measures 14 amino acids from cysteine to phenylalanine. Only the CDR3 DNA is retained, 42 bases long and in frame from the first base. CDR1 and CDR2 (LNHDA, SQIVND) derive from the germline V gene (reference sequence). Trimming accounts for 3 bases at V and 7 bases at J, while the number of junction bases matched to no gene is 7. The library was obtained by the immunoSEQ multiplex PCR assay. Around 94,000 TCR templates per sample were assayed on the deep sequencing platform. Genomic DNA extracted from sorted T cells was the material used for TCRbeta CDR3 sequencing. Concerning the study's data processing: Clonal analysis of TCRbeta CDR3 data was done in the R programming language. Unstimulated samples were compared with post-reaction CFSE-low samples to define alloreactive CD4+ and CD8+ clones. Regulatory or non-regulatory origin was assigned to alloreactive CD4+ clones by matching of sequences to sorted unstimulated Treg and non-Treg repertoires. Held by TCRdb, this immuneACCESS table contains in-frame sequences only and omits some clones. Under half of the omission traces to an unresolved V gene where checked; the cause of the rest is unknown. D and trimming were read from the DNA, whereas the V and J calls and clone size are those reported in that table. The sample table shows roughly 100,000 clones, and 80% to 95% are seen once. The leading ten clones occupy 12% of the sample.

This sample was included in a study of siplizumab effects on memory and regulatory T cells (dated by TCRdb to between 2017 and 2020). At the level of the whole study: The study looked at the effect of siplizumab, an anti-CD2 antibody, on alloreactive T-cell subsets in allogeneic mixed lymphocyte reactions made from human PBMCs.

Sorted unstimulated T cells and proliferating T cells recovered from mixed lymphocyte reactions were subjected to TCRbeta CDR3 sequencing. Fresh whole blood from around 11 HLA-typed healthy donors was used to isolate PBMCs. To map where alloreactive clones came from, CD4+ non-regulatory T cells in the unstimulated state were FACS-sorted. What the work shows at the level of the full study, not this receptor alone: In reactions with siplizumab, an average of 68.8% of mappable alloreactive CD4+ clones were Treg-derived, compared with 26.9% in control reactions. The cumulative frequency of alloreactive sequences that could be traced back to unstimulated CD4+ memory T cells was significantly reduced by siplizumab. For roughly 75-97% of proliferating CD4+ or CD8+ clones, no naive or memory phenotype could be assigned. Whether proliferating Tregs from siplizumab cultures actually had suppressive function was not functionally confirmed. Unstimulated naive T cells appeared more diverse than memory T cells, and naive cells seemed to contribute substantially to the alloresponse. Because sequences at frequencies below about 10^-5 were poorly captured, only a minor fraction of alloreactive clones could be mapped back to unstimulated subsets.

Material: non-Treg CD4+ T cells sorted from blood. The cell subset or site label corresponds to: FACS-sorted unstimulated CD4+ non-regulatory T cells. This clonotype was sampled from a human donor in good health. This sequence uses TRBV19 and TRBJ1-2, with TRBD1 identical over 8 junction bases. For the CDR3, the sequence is CASSIRGRGAGYTF. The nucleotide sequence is TGTGCCAGTAGTATCAGGGGGCGAGGGGCTGGCTACACCTTC. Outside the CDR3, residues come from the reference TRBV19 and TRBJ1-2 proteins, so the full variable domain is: DGGITQSPKYLFRKEGQNVTLSCEQNLNHDAMYWYRQDPGQGLRLIYYSQIVNDFQKGDIAEGYSVSREKKESFPLTVTSAQKNPTAFYLCASSIRGRGAGYTFGSGTRLTVV.